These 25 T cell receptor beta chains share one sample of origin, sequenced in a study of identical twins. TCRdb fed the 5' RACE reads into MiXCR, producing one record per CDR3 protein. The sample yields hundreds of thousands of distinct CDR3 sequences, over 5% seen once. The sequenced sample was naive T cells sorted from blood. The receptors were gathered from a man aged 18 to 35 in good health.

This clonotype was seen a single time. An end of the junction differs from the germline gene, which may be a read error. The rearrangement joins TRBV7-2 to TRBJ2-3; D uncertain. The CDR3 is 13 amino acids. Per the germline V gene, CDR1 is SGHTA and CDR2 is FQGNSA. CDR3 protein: CASSSPLTDTQCF. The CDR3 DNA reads TGTGCCAGCAGCTCCCCGCTCACAGATACGCAGTGTTTT. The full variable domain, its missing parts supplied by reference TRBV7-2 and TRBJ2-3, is GAGVSQSPSNKVTEKGKDVELRCDPISGHTALYWYRQSLGQGLEFLIYFQGNSAPDKSGLPSDRFSAERTGGSVSTLTIQRTQQEDSAVYLCASSSPLTDTQCFGPGTRLTVL.

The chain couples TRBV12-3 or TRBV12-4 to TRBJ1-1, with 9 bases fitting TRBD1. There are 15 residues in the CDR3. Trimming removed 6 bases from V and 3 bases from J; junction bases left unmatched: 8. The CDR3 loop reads CASRPPGQGYTEAFF. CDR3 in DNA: TGTGCCAGCAGACCCCCGGGACAGGGTTACACTGAAGCTTTCTTT.

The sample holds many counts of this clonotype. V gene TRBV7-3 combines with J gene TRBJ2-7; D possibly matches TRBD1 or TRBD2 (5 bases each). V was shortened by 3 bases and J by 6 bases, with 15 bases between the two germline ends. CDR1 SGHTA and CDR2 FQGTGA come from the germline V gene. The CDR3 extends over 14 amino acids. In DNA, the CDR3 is TGTGCCAGCAGCTTGGGATCCCCGGGGACCGAGCAGTACTTC. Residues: CASSLGSPGTEQYF.

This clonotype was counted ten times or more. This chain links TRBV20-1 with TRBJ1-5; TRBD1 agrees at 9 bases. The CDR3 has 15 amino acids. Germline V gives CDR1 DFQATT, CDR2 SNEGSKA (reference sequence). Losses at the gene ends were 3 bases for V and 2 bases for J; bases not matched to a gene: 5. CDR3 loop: CSARGRDRGNQPQHF. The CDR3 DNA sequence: TGCAGTGCTAGGGGACGGGACAGGGGCAATCAGCCCCAGCATTTT.

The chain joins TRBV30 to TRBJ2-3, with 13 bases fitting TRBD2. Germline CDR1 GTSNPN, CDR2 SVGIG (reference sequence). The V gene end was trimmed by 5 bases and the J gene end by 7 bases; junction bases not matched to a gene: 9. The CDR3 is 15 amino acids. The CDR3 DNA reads TGTGCCTGGTCCGGACTAGCGGGAGAGGGATATACGCAGTATTTT. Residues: CAWSGLAGEGYTQYF.

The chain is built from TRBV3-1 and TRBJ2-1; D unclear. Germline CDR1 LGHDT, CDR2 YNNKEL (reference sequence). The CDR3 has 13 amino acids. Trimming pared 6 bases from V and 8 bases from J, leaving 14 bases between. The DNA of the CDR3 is TGTGCCAGCAGACCAAGTATCAGTCATGAGCAGTTCTTC. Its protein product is CASRPSISHEQFF.

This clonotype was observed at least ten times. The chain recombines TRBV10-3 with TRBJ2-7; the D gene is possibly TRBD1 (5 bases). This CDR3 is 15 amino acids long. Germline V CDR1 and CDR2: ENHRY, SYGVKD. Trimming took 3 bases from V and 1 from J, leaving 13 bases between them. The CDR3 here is CAISDKERGSYEQYF. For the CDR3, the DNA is TGTGCCATCAGTGATAAGGAAAGGGGATCCTACGAGCAGTACTTC.

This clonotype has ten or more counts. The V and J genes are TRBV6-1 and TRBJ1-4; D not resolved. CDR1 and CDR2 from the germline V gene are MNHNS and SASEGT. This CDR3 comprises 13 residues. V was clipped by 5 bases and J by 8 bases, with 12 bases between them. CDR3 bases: TGTGCCAGCAGTCTGAGGGCAGACGAAAAACTGTTTTTT. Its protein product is CASSLRADEKLFF.

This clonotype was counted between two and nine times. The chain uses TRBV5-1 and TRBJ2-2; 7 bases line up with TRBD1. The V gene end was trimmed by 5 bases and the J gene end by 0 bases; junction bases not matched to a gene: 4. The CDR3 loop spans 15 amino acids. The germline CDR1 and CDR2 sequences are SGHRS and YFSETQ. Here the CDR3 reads CASRSGTANTGELFF. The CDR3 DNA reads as TGCGCCAGCAGGTCCGGGACAGCGAACACCGGGGAGCTGTTTTTT.

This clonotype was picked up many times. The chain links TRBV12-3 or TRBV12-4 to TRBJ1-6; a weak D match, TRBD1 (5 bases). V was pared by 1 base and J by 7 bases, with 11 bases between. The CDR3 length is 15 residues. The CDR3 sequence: CASSLETGPNSPLHF. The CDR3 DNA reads TGTGCCAGCAGTTTAGAAACAGGACCAAATTCACCCCTCCACTTT.

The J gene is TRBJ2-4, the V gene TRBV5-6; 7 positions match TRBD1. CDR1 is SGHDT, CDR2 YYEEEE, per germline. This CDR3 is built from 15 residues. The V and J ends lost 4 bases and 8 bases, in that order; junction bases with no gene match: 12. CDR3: CASSNDRARGHIQYF. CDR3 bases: TGTGCCAGCAGCAACGACAGGGCAAGGGGACACATTCAGTACTTC.

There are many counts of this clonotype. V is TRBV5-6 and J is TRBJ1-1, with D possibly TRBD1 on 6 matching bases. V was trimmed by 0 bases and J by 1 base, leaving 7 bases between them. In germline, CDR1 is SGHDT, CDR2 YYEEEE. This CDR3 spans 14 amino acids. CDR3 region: CASSLAGANTEAFF. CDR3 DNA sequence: TGTGCCAGCAGCTTGGCAGGGGCGAACACTGAAGCTTTCTTT.

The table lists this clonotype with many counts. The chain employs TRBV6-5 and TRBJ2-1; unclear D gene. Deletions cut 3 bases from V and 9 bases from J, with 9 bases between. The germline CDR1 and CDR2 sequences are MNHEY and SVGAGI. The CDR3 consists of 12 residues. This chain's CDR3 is CASSYLGSEQFF. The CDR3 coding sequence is TGTGCCAGCAGTTATTTGGGCAGTGAGCAGTTCTTC.

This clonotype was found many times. CDR3 sequence reads: CASSVGLAGNTDTQYF. As DNA, the CDR3 is TGTGCCAGCAGCGTAGGACTAGCGGGAAACACAGATACGCAGTATTTT. The genes are TRBV9 and TRBJ2-3; 11 bases match TRBD2. CDR1 SGDLS and CDR2 YYNGEE come from the germline V gene. Trimming at V came to 0 bases and at J to 2 bases, leaving 2 bases not matched to a gene. The CDR3 has 16 amino acids.

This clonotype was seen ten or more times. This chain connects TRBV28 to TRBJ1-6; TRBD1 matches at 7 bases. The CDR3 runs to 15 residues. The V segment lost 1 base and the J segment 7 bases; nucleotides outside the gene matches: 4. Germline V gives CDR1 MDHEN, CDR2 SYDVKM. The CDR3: CASSLYGTVNSPLHF. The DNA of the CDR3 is TGTGCCAGCAGTTTATACGGGACAGTAAATTCACCCCTCCACTTT.

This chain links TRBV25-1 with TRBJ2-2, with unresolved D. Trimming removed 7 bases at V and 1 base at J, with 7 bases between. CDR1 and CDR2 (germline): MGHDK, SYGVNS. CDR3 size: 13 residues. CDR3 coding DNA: TGTGCCAGCATGCAAGGGAACACCGGGGAGCTGTTTTTT. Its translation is CASMQGNTGELFF.

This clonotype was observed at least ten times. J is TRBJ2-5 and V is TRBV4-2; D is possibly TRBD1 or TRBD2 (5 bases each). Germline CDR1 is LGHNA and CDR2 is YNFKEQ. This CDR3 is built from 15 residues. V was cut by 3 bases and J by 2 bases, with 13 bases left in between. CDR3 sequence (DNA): TGTGCCAGCAGCCAGGGGGTAGACGGGCAAGAGACCCAGTACTTC. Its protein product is CASSQGVDGQETQYF.

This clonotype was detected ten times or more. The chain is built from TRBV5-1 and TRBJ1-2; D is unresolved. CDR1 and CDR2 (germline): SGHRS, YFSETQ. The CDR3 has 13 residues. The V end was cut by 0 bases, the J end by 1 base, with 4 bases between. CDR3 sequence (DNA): TGCGCCAGCAGCTTGGACTTTAACTATGGCTACACCTTC. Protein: CASSLDFNYGYTF. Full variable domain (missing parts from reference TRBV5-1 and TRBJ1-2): KAGVTQTPRYLIKTRGQQVTLSCSPISGHRSVSWYQQTPGQGLQFLFEYFSETQRNKGNFPGRFSGRQFSNSRSEMNVSTLELGDSALYLCASSLDFNYGYTFGSGTRLTVV.

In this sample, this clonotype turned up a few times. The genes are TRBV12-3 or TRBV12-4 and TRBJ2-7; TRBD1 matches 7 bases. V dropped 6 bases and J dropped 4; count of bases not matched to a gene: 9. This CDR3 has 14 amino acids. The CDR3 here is CASRKLDRPYEQYF. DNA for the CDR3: TGTGCCAGCAGAAAATTGGACAGGCCTTACGAGCAGTACTTC.

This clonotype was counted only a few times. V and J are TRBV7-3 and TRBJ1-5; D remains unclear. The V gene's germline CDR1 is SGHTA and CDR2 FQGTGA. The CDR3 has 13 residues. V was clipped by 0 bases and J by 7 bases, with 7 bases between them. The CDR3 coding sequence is TGTGCCAGCAGCTTAACTTTGAGACAGCCCCAGCATTTT. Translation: CASSLTLRQPQHF.

This chain's CDR3 is CASRLAGASYNEQFF. DNA for the CDR3: TGTGCCAGCCGGTTAGCGGGAGCGTCCTACAATGAGCAGTTCTTC. The chain combines TRBV28 with TRBJ2-1; 9 bases fit TRBD2. V was pared by 8 bases and J by 1 base, with 6 bases of the junction left unmatched. In germline, CDR1 is MDHEN, CDR2 SYDVKM. This CDR3 contains 15 residues. Filled out from reference TRBV28 and TRBJ2-1, the complete variable domain reads DVKVTQSSRYLVKRTGEKVFLECVQDMDHENMFWYRQDPGLGLRLIYFSYDVKMKEKGDIPEGYSVSREKKERFSLILESASTNQTSMYLCASRLAGASYNEQFFGPGTRLTVL.

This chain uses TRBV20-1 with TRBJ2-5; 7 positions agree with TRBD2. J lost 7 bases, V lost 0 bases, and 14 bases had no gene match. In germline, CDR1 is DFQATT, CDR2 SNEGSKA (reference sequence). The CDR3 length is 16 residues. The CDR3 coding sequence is TGCAGTGCTAGAGATCTTCGGGAGGCCGGCATAGGGACCCAGTACTTC. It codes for CSARDLREAGIGTQYF.

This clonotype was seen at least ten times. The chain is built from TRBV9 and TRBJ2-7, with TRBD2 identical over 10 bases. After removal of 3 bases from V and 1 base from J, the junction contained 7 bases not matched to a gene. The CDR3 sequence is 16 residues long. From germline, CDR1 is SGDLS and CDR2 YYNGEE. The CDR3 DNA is TGTGCCAGCAGCGGCCCCGGGACTAGCGCGTCCTACGAGCAGTACTTC. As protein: CASSGPGTSASYEQYF.

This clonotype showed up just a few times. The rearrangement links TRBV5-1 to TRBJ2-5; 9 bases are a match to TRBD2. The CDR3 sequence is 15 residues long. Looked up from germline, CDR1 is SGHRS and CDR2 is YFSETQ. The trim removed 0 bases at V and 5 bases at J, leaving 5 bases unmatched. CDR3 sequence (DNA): TGCGCCAGCAGCTTGGCCCTAGCGGGGACGGAGACCCAGTACTTC. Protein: CASSLALAGTETQYF.

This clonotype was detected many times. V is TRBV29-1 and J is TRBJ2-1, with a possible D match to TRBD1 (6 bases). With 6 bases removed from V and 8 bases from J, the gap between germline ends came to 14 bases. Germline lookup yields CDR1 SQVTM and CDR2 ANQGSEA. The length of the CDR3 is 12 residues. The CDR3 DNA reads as TGCAGCGTATTACAGGGTCCGGATGAGCAGTTCTTC. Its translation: CSVLQGPDEQFF.